The clone carrying this T cell receptor beta chain was detected only a few times. The antigen is undetermined. Analysis merged second doses at about 4 or about 12 weeks. Libraries were prepared by immunoSEQ multiplex PCR; TCRdb keeps only in-frame clonotypes and omits some of them. The table includes under 120,000 clones, 70% to 90% detected once. This specimen comes from a study of T cell responses to AZD1222 COVID-19 vaccine. Findings of the study overall: Once two AZD1222 doses were given, Spike-specific TCR breadth and depth went up. CD4 TCRs associated with vaccination spanned spike, dominating at 160-218 and 743-854. In a largely white British group with more females than males, clonal diversity was possibly underestimated.

V was trimmed by 1 base and J by 2 bases, leaving 9 bases between them. Germline V gene data show CDR1 as MDHEN and CDR2 as SYDVKM. The CDR3 loop spans 15 amino acids. The sequences come from peripheral blood, collected 28 days after the second AZD1222 dose. The TCR comes from an adult who received the AZD1222 COVID-19 vaccine. This chain links TRBV28 with TRBJ1-5; the D is unclear. The CDR3 sequence: CASSLFFLRNQPQHF. The CDR3 bases are TGTGCCAGCAGTTTATTTTTTCTACGCAATCAGCCCCAGCATTTT.